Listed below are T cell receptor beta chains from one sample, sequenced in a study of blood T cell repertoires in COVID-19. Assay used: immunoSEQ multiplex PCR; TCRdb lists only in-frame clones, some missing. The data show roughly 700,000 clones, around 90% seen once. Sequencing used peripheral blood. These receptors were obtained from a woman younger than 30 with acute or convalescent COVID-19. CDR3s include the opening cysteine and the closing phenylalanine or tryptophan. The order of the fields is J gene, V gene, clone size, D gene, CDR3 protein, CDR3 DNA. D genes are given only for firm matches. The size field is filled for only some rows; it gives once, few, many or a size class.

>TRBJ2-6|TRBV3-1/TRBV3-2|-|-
CASSQGTNSGANVLTF
TGTGCCAGCAGCCAAGGGACAAACTCTGGGGCCAACGTCCTGACTTTC
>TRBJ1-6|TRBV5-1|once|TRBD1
CASSLNGQGAISPLHF
TGCGCCAGCAGCTTAAACGGACAGGGGGCCATTTCACCCCTCCACTTT
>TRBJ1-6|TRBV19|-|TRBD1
CASSSGTANSPLHF
TGTGCCAGTAGTAGTGGGACAGCTAATTCACCCCTCCACTTT
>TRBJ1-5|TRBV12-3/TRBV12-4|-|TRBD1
CASSTGGNQPQHF
TGTGCCAGCAGTACAGGGGGCAATCAGCCCCAGCATTTT
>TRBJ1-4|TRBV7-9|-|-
CASSTRAGEKLFF
TGTGCCAGCAGCACGAGGGCGGGAGAAAAACTGTTTTTT
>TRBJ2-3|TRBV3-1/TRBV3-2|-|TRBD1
CASSLIGTGITDTQYF
TGTGCCAGCAGCCTCATCGGGACAGGGATTACAGATACGCAGTATTTT
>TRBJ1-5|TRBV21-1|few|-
CASSSIRDSNCPLNQPQHF
TGTGCCAGCAGCAGTATCCGGGACAGCAATTGCCCACTCAATCAGCCCCAGCATTTT
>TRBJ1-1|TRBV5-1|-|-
CASSLNTGLGNTEAFF
TGCGCCAGCAGCTTAAACACGGGTCTCGGGAACACTGAAGCTTTCTTT
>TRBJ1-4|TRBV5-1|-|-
CASSPGGGSEEKLFF
TGCGCCAGCAGCCCCGGAGGAGGTTCGGAGGAAAAACTGTTTTTT
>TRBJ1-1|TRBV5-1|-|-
CASSLVGQRQEAFF
TGCGCCAGCAGCTTGGTCGGACAGCGTCAGGAAGCTTTCTTT
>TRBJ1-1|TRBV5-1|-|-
CASSLEDRRNTEAFF
TGCGCCAGCAGCTTGGAAGACAGGAGGAACACTGAAGCTTTCTTT
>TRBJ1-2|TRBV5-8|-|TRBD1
CASSLRPGGLRPYGYTF
TGTGCCAGCAGCTTGAGGCCAGGGGGCTTAAGGCCCTATGGCTACACCTTC
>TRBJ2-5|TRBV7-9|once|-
CASSFPAGNQETQYF
TGTGCCAGCAGCTTTCCGGCAGGGAACCAAGAGACCCAGTACTTC
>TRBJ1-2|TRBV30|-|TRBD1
CAWSISGQGRDGYTF
TGTGCCTGGAGTATTAGTGGACAGGGTCGGGATGGCTACACCTTC
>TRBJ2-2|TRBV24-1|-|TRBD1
CATSDPGTANTGELFF
TGTGCCACCAGTGACCCCGGGACAGCGAACACCGGGGAGCTGTTTTTT
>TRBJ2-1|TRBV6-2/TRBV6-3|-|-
CASSHAQGYNEQFF
TGTGCCAGCAGCCACGCTCAGGGTTACAATGAGCAGTTCTTC
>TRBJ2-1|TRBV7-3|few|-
CASSFGLAQDYNEQFF
TGTGCCAGCAGCTTCGGCCTAGCGCAAGACTACAATGAGCAGTTCTTC
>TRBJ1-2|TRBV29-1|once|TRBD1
CSATGGDGYTF
TGCAGCGCCACAGGGGGCGATGGCTACACCTTC
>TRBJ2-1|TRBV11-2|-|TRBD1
CASSRQTGTAVNEQFF
TGTGCCAGCAGCCGACAAACCGGGACAGCAGTCAATGAGCAGTTCTTC
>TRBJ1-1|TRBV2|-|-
CASSDQGIETAFF
TGTGCCAGCAGTGATCAGGGAATAGAGACGGCTTTCTTT
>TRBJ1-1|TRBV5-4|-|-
CASSLFQGKNTEAFF
TGTGCCAGCAGCTTGTTTCAGGGGAAGAACACTGAAGCTTTCTTT
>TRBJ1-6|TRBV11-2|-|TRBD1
CASSLAGQQNSPLHF
TGTGCCAGCAGCTTAGCGGGACAGCAAAATTCACCCCTCCACTTT